This is a list of T cell receptor beta chains from one sample in a study of CD4+ T cells in melanoma. Sequencing was performed with immunoSEQ multiplex PCR; in TCRdb, only in-frame clones are kept and a portion is missing. The table lists roughly 5,200 clones, roughly three fifths of them singletons, with roughly 23% in the top ten. Input material: cells from a culture (not recorded whether cultured in vitro). The receptors were gathered from a human donor with melanoma. CDR3s include the opening cysteine and the closing phenylalanine or tryptophan. D genes are given only for firm matches. A row's size may be missing; if present it is once, few, many or a size class.

D	length	V	size	J	CDR3	DNA
NA	16	TRBV11-2	NA	TRBJ2-2	CASGVLGGGNTGELFF	TGTGCCAGCGGGGTCCTGGGCGGGGGCAACACCGGGGAGCTGTTTTTT
TRBD2	16	TRBV30	medium-sized	TRBJ2-2	CAWMGLAGELAGELFF	TGTGCCTGGATGGGGCTAGCGGGGGAGTTGGCCGGGGAGCTGTTTTTT
NA	14	TRBV28	NA	TRBJ2-1	CASSLPQGLNEQFF	TGTGCCAGCAGTTTACCCCAGGGGCTGAATGAGCAGTTCTTC
TRBD1	15	TRBV11-2	NA	TRBJ1-2	CASSSSPGTGDGYTF	TGTGCCAGCAGCTCCTCACCCGGGACAGGGGACGGCTACACCTTC
TRBD1	14	TRBV10-2	NA	TRBJ2-7	CASTQGQGAGEQYF	TGCGCCAGCACTCAGGGACAGGGGGCAGGTGAGCAGTACTTC
TRBD1	15	TRBV3-1/TRBV3-2	NA	TRBJ1-5	CASSSGTGLHQPQHF	TGTGCCAGCAGCTCGGGGACAGGGCTACATCAGCCCCAGCATTTT
NA	16	TRBV28	NA	TRBJ2-7	CASSSQAYLHSYEQYF	TGTGCCAGCAGTTCACAGGCGTATTTACACTCCTACGAGCAGTACTTC
NA	16	TRBV3-1/TRBV3-2	NA	TRBJ2-7	CASSQGSYPSSYEQYF	TGTGCCAGCAGCCAAGGGTCTTATCCAAGCTCCTACGAGCAGTACTTC
NA	16	TRBV19	few	TRBJ1-6	CASSPGPPIYNSPLHF	TGTGCCAGTTCCCCGGGACCGCCTATCTATAATTCACCCCTCCACTTT
NA	15	TRBV9	NA	TRBJ1-2	CASSVEGDLVYGYTF	TGTGCCAGCAGCGTAGAGGGGGACCTCGTCTATGGCTACACCTTC
NA	13	TRBV6-5	NA	TRBJ1-5	CASIGRGGQPQHF	TGTGCCAGCATTGGCAGGGGTGGACAGCCCCAGCATTTT
NA	12	TRBV30	NA	TRBJ2-2	CAWTGLTGELFF	TGTGCCTGGACAGGACTCACCGGGGAGCTGTTTTTT
NA	15	TRBV18	NA	TRBJ2-2	CASSPGLQNTGELFF	TGTGCCAGCTCGCCGGGACTGCAGAACACCGGGGAGCTGTTTTTT
TRBD1	15	TRBV30	NA	TRBJ2-1	CAWSVQGTDRNEQFF	TGTGCCTGGAGCGTACAGGGGACGGATCGCAATGAGCAGTTCTTC
NA	14	TRBV5-6	medium-sized	TRBJ1-4	CASSLGRGYEKLFF	TGTGCCAGCAGCTTGGGCCGAGGGTATGAAAAACTGTTTTTT
TRBD1	14	TRBV19	NA	TRBJ1-2	CASRRTGFDYSYTF	TGTGCCAGTAGGAGGACAGGGTTTGACTATAGCTACACCTTC
NA	15	TRBV7-9	few	TRBJ1-4	CASSSAGTTNEKLFF	TGTGCCAGCAGCTCGGCCGGGACAACTAATGAAAAACTGTTTTTT
TRBD2	15	TRBV28	NA	TRBJ2-3	CASSRTSGSTDTQYF	TGTGCCAGCAGTAGAACTAGCGGGAGTACAGATACGCAGTATTTT
NA	14	TRBV28	once	TRBJ2-7	CASRSGQGGYEQYF	TGTGCCAGCAGGTCCGGGCAGGGTGGCTACGAGCAGTACTTC
NA	15	TRBV15	NA	TRBJ1-5	CATSRLGVSNQPQHF	TGTGCCACCAGCAGATTGGGGGTTAGCAATCAGCCCCAGCATTTT
TRBD1	14	TRBV5-1	NA	TRBJ2-5	CASSAPGQQETQYF	TGCGCCAGCAGCGCACCGGGACAGCAAGAGACCCAGTACTTC
NA	14	TRBV6-5	NA	TRBJ2-7	CASSYRGFSYEQYF	TGTGCCAGCAGTTACAGGGGATTCTCCTACGAGCAGTACTTC
NA	14	TRBV19	few	TRBJ1-1	CASSTPQRYTEAFF	TGTGCCAGTAGTACGCCACAGCGGTACACTGAAGCTTTCTTT
TRBD1	17	TRBV7-2	once	TRBJ1-6	CASSSGQGSSYNSPLHF	TGTGCCAGCAGCTCCGGACAGGGTAGCTCCTATAATTCACCCCTCCACTTT